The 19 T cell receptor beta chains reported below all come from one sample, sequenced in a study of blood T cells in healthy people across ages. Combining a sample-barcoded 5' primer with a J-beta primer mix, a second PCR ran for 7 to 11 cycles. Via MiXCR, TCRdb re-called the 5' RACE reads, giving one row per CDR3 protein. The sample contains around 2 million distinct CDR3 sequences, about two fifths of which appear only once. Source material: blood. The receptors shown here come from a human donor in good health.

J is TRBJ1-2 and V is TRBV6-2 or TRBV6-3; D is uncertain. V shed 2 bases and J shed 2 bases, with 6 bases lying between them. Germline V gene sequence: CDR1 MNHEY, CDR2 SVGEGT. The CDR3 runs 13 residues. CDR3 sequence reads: CASSYRVNYGYTF. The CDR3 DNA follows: TGTGCCAGCAGTTACAGGGTCAACTATGGCTACACCTTC.

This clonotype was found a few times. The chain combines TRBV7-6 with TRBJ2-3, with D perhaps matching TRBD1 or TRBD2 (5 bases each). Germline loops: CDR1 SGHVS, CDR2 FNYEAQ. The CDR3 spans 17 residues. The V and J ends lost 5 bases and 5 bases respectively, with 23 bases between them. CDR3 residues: CASSGGRSGDIGDTQYF. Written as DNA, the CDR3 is TGTGCCAGCAGCGGGGGTCGATCAGGAGACATCGGAGATACGCAGTATTTT.

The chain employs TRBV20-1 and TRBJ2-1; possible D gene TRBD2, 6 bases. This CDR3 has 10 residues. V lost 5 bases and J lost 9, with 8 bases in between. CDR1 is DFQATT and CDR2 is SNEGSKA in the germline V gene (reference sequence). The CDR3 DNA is TGCAGTGCTTCGGGAGCTGAGCAGTTCTTC. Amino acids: CSASGAEQFF.

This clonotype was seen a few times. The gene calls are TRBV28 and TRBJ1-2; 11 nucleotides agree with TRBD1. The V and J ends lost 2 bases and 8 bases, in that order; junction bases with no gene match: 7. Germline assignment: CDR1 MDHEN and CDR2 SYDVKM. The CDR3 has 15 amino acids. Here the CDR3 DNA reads TGTGCCAGCAGTTTAATCGGGACAGGGGGAGAGGGCTACACCTTC. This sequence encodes CASSLIGTGGEGYTF.

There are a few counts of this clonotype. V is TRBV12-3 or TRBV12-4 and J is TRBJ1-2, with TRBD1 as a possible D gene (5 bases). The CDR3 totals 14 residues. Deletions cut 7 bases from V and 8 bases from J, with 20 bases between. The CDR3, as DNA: TGTGCCAGCACCATGGGAACCGGGGCAGGAGGCTACACCTTC. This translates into CASTMGTGAGGYTF.

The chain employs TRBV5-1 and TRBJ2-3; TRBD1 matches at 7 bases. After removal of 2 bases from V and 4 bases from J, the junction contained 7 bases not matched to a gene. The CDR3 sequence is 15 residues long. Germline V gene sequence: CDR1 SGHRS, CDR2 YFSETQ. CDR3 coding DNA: TGCGCCAGCAGCTTCGTCGACAGGGCGGCAGATACGCAGTATTTT. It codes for CASSFVDRAADTQYF.

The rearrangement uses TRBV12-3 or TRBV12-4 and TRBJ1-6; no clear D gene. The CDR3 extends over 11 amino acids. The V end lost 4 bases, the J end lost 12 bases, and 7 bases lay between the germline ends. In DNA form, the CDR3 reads TGTGCCAGCAGTTCCCGGGGACCCCTCCACTTT. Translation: CASSSRGPLHF.

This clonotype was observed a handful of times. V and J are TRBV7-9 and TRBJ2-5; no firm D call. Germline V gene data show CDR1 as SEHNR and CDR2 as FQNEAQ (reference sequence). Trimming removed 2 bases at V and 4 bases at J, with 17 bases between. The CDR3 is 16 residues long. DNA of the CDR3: TGTGCCAGCAGCTTAACGCCGTGGGGTCGCGGAGAGACCCAGTACTTC. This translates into CASSLTPWGRGETQYF.

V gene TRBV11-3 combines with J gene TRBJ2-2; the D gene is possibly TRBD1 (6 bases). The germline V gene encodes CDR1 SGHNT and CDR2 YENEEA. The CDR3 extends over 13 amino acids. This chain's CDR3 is CAKTGHDTGELFF. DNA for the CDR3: TGTGCGAAAACAGGGCATGACACCGGGGAGCTGTTTTTT.

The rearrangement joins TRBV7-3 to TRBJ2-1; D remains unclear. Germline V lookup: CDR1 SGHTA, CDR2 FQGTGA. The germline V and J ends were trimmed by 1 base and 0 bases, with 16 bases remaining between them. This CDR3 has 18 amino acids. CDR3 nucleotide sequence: TGTGCCAGCAGCTTAAGGGCCCCTACCCAGATCTCCTACAATGAGCAGTTCTTC. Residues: CASSLRAPTQISYNEQFF.

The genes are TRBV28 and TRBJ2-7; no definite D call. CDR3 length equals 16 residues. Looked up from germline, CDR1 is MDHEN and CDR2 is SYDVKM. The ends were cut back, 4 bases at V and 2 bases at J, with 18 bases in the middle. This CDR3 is CASSSLSEVGTYEQYF. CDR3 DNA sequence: TGTGCCAGCAGTTCGTTGAGCGAGGTGGGAACCTACGAGCAGTACTTC.

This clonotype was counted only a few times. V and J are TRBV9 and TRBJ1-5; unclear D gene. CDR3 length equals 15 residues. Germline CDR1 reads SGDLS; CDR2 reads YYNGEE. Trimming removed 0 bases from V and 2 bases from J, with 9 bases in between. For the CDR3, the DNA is TGTGCCAGCAGCGTAGGAATCGGACGCAATCAGCCCCAGCATTTT. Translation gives CASSVGIGRNQPQHF.

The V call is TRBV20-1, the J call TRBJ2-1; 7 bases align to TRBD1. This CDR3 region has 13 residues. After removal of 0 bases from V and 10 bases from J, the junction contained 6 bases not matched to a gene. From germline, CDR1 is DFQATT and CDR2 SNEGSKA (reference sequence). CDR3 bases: TGCAGTGCTAGAGAGACAGGGTTGGTGGAGCAGTTCTTC. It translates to CSARETGLVEQFF.

The CDR3, as DNA: TGTGCCAGCAGTGACCCCCCTGAAGCTTTCTTT. Its translation: CASSDPPEAFF. This sequence joins TRBV6-1 and TRBJ1-1; the D is unclear. Germline V lookup: CDR1 MNHNS, CDR2 SASEGT. The V end lost 3 bases, the J end lost 6 bases, and 5 bases lay between the germline ends. This CDR3 region has 11 residues.

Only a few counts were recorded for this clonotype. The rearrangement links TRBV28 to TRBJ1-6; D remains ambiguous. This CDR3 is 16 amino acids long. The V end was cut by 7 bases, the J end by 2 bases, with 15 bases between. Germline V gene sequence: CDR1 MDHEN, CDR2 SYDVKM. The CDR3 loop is CASTLYPDPYNSPLHF. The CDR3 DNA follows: TGTGCCAGCACCCTGTATCCAGACCCCTATAATTCACCCCTCCACTTT.

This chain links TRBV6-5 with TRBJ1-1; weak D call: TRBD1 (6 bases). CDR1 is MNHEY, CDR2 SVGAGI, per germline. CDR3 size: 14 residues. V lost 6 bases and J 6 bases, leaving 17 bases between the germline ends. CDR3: CASRVQGLAAEAFF. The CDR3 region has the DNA TGTGCCAGCAGAGTACAGGGTTTAGCGGCTGAAGCTTTCTTT.

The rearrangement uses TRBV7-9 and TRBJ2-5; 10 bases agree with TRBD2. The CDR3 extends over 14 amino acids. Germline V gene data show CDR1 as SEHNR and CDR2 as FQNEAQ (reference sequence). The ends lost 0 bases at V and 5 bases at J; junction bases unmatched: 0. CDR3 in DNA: TGTGCCAGCAGCTTAGCGGGACTAGCGGAGACCCAGTACTTC. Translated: CASSLAGLAETQYF.

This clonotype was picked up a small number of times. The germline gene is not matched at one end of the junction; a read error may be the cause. The CDR3 region is CSASRWANGKLFF. The CDR3 bases are TGCAGTGCTAGTCGGTGGGCTAATGGAAAACTGTTTTTT. V gene TRBV20-1 combines with J gene TRBJ1-4; no reliable D call. CDR1 is DFQATT, CDR2 SNEGSKA, per germline (reference sequence). This CDR3 comprises 13 residues.

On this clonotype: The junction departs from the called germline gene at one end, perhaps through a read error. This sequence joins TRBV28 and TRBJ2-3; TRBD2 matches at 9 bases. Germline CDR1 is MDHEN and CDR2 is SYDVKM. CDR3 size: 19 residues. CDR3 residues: CASSLFLPLAGDRTDAQYF. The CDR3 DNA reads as TGTGCCAGCAGTTTATTCCTCCCTTTAGCGGGGGACCGCACAGATGCGCAGTATTTT.